The following is a T cell receptor (beta chain) sequence with its context. Participants were aged roughly 18 to 100 years from 20 to 30 US areas. Under the authors' procedure: Amplification from reference gene primers served as the basis for estimated nucleated cell counts. Clones were sequenced by immunoSEQ multiplex PCR, and TCRdb holds only the in-frame ones, with some missing. The D gene and trimming were derived from the DNA, and the V and J assignments and clone size from that table. Of approximately 450,000 clones in the sample, roughly 87% were seen once. From germline, CDR1 is LNHDA and CDR2 SQIVND (reference sequence). There are 15 residues in the CDR3. V dropped 5 bases and J dropped 0 bases, with 13 bases sitting between them. This sample was included in a study of blood T cell repertoires in COVID-19. About the study: COVID-19 samples from acute and convalescent phases originated in the United States, Italy and Spain.

The rearrangement uses TRBV19 and TRBJ2-5, with a possible D match to TRBD2 (6 bases). The TCR sequence derives from a woman under 30 with acute COVID-19. Input material: PBMCs or T cells enriched from blood (not recorded which). The CDR3 reads CASSGSEGNQETQYF. The CDR3 bases are TGTGCCAGTAGTGGATCGGAGGGCAACCAAGAGACCCAGTACTTC.